The 8 T cell receptor beta chains reported below all come from one sample, sequenced in a study of identifying expanded T cells in peripheral blood. Assay: immunoSEQ multiplex PCR; the TCRdb copy retains only in-frame clones and omits some. The sample lists about 85,000 clones, about 88% seen once, with about 3% in the top ten. The sequenced sample was blood. These receptors came from a person between 18 and 75 years old in good health.

This chain joins TRBV10-2 and TRBJ2-7; 10 bases fit TRBD1. The CDR3 length is 16 residues. Germline CDR1 and CDR2: WSHSY and SAAADI. The junction had 9 bases not matched to a gene; V was cut back by 6 bases and J by 1 base. The chain's CDR3 is CASSTTGQGVSYEQYF. The CDR3 DNA is TGCGCCAGCAGCACCACCGGACAGGGGGTTTCCTACGAGCAGTACTTC.

The chain combines TRBV2 with TRBJ2-4; possibly TRBD2 for D (6 bases). The CDR3 loop spans 12 amino acids. Germline V gene lookup returns CDR1 SNHLY and CDR2 FYNNEI. The V end was cut by 3 bases, the J end by 16 bases, with 16 bases between. The CDR3 is CASSDGSGGHYF. Here the CDR3 DNA reads TGTGCCAGCAGTGACGGTAGCGGAGGGCATTACTTC.

The chain recombines TRBV19 with TRBJ2-3, with a tentative D call TRBD2 (6 bases). The V end was cut by 4 bases, the J end by 5 bases, with 10 bases between. The V gene's germline CDR1 is LNHDA and CDR2 SQIVND (reference sequence). This CDR3 comprises 13 residues. The CDR3 region has the DNA TGTGCCAGTAGTAACCGGGAGCGAGATACGCAGTATTTT. As protein: CASSNRERDTQYF.

The V call is TRBV7-2, the J call TRBJ1-1, with D possibly matching TRBD1 (5 bases). Trimming took 5 bases from V and 2 from J, leaving 12 bases between them. The germline CDR1 and CDR2 sequences are SGHTA and FQGNSA. CDR3 length: 14 residues. The CDR3 DNA is TGTGCCAGCAGCGCCAGGGTAATCAACACTGAAGCTTTCTTT. As protein: CASSARVINTEAFF.

The V gene is TRBV11-2, the J gene TRBJ1-3; weak D call: TRBD1 (6 bases). V was clipped by 5 bases and J by 1 base, with 9 bases between them. The CDR3 contains 14 residues. The germline V gene encodes CDR1 SGHAT and CDR2 FQNNGV. The CDR3 loop reads CASSPQGSGNTIYF. The CDR3 DNA reads TGTGCCAGCAGCCCCCAGGGGTCTGGAAACACCATATATTTT.

The V and J genes are TRBV19 and TRBJ1-1; no firm D call. Germline-derived CDR1 and CDR2 are LNHDA and SQIVND (reference sequence). Trimming stripped 2 bases from V and 1 base from J, with 5 bases between. The CDR3 covers 13 residues. The CDR3 region is CASSITPNTEAFF. Written as DNA, the CDR3 is TGTGCCAGTAGTATAACCCCGAACACTGAAGCTTTCTTT. The entire variable domain, with the rest obtained from reference TRBV19 and TRBJ1-1, is as follows: DGGITQSPKYLFRKEGQNVTLSCEQNLNHDAMYWYRQDPGQGLRLIYYSQIVNDFQKGDIAEGYSVSREKKESFPLTVTSAQKNPTAFYLCASSITPNTEAFFGQGTRLTVV.

The chain combines TRBV5-8 with TRBJ1-2; 10 positions match TRBD1. Germline V gene data show CDR1 as SGHTS and CDR2 as YDEGEE. The V gene end was trimmed by 1 base and the J gene end by 9 bases; junction bases not matched to a gene: 9. This CDR3 is 15 amino acids long. The CDR3 DNA reads TGTGCCAGCAGCTTGAACGTGGGGACAGGGGAGAGCTACACCTTC. The encoded protein is CASSLNVGTGESYTF.

This clone was observed a single time. This sequence joins TRBV6-6 and TRBJ2-5, with D possibly being TRBD2 (6 bases). V lost 4 bases, J lost 5 bases, and 17 bases lay in between. CDR3 length: 15 amino acids. Germline V gene lookup returns CDR1 MNHNY and CDR2 SVGAGI (reference sequence). The CDR3: CASSFNTDAGETQYF. The CDR3 DNA is TGTGCCAGCAGTTTCAACACGGACGCGGGGGAGACCCAGTACTTC.